A single sample is the source of the 2 T cell receptor beta chains below, sequenced in a study of identical twins. TCRdb re-called the 5' RACE reads with MiXCR, one entry per CDR3 protein. In the table there are 400,000 to 600,000 distinct CDR3 sequences, 20% to 25% of which are singletons. The sample was also linked to a second study, of yellow fever vaccine responses in identical twins.

Sample: CD4+ T cells sorted from blood. The receptors here all came from a woman between 18 and 29 years old in good health.

This clonotype was detected only a few times. The V call is TRBV4-1, the J call TRBJ2-2; D unresolved. Trimming shortened V by 1 base and J by 8 bases, and 14 bases separated the two germline ends. The germline V gene has CDR1 MGHRA and CDR2 YSYEKL. The CDR3 has 15 amino acids. Here the CDR3 DNA reads TGCGCCAGCAGCCAAGGGGTGCCACCTTATGGGGAGCTGTTTTTT. Residues: CASSQGVPPYGELFF.

This clonotype has a handful of counts. The rearrangement uses TRBV12-3 or TRBV12-4 and TRBJ2-2, with D perhaps matching TRBD1 (7 bases). The V and J ends lost 5 bases and 7 bases respectively, with 17 bases between them. This CDR3 is built from 15 residues. CDR3 loop: CASSRRDSFFGELFF. The CDR3 nucleotides are TGTGCCAGCAGTAGGAGGGACAGCTTTTTCGGGGAGCTGTTTTTT.